The present entry profiles one T cell receptor beta chain with its context. Sequencing was performed with immunoSEQ multiplex PCR; in TCRdb, only in-frame clones are kept and a portion is missing. The sample includes around 480,000 clones, 88% of them seen just once. The data are from a study of blood T cell repertoires in COVID-19. The clonotype comes from a woman in her 50s with COVID-19, enrolled during active disease. The sample comprised peripheral blood.

The CDR3 coding sequence is TGTGCCAGCAGTTTAGAGGCGAGGTGGTATTTT. It is translated as CASSLEARWYF. This sequence joins TRBV28 and TRBJ2-3, with D hard to call. V lost 2 bases, J lost 14 bases, and 11 bases lay in between. CDR3 length equals 11 residues. Germline V gene sequence: CDR1 MDHEN, CDR2 SYDVKM.